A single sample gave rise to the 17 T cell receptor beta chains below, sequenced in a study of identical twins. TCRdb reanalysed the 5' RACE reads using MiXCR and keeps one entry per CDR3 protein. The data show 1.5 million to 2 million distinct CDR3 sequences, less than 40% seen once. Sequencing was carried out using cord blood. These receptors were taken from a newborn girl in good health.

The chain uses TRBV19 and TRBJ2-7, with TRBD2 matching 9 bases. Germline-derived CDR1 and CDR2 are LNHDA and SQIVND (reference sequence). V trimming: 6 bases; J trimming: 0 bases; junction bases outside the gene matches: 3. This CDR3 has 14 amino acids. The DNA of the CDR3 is TGTGCCAGTAGGCGGACTAGCGACTCCTACGAGCAGTACTTC. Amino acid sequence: CASRRTSDSYEQYF.

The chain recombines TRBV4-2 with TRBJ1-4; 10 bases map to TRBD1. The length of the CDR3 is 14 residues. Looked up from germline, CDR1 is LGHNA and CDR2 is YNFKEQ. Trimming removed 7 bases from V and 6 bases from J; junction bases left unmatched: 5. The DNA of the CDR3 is TGTGCCAGCACCCGGACAGGGGGAGATGAAAAACTGTTTTTT. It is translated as CASTRTGGDEKLFF.

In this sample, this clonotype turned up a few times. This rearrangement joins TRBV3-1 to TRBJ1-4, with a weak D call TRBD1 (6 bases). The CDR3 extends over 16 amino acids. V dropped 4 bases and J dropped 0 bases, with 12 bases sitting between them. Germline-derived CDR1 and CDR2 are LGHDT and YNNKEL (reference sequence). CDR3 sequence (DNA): TGTGCCAGCAGCCCACGGGACATCTCAACTAATGAAAAACTGTTTTTT. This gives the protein CASSPRDISTNEKLFF.

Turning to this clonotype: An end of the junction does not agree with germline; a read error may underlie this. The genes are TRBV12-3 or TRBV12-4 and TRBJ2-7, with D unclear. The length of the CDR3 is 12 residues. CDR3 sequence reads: CASSLGRYDQYF. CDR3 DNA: TGTGCCAGCAGTTTAGGCCGATACGATCAGTACTTC.

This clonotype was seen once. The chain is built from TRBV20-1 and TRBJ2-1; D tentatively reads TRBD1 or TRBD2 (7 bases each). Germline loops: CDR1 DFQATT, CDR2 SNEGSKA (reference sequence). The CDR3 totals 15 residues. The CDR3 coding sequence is TGCAGCTTACAGGGGACGGGGAGGGCCTACAATGAGCAGTTCTTC. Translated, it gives CSLQGTGRAYNEQFF.

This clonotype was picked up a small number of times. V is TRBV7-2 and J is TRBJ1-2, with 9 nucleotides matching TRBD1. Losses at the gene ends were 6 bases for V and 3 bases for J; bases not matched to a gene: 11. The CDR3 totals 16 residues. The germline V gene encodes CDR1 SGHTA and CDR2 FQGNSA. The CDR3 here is CASRYQGDRAYYGYTF. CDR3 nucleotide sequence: TGTGCCAGCAGATACCAGGGGGACAGGGCCTACTATGGCTACACCTTC.

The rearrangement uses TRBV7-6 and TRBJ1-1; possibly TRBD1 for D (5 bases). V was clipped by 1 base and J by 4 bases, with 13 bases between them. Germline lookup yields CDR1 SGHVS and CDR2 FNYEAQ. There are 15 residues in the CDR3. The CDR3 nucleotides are TGTGCCAGCAGCTTAGGGCGGGGGGGAAGCACTGAAGCTTTCTTT. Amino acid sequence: CASSLGRGGSTEAFF.

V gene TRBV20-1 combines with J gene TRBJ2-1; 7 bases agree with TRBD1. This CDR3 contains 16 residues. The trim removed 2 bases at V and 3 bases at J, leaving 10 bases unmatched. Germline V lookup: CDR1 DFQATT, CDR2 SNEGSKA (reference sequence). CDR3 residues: CSARFSRDSFYNEQFF. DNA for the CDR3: TGCAGTGCTAGATTCTCCCGGGACAGTTTCTACAATGAGCAGTTCTTC.

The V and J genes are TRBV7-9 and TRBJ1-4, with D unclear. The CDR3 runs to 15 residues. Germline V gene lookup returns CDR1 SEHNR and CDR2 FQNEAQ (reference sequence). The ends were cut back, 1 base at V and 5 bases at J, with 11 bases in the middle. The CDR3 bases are TGTGCCAGCAGCTTAGTTTCCGTCGCGAATGAAAAACTGTTTTTT. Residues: CASSLVSVANEKLFF.

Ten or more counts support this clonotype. The CDR3 loop is CAISDRGTGGYEQYF. Written as DNA, the CDR3 is TGTGCCATCAGTGACCGCGGGACAGGGGGTTACGAGCAGTACTTC. This chain connects TRBV10-3 to TRBJ2-7; 11 positions match TRBD1. From germline, CDR1 is ENHRY and CDR2 SYGVKD. The V segment lost 3 bases and the J segment 4 bases; nucleotides outside the gene matches: 5. The CDR3 runs to 15 residues.

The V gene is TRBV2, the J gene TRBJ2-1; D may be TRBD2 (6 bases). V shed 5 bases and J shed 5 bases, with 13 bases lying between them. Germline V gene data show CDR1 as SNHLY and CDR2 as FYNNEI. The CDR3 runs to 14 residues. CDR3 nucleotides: TGTGCCAGCAGTCGGGACTCCGTAGACAATGAGCAGTTCTTC. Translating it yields CASSRDSVDNEQFF.

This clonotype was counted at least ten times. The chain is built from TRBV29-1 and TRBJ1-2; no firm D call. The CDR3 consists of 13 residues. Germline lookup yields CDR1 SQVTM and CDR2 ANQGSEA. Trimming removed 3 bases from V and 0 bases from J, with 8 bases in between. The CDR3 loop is CSVEGMPNYGYTF. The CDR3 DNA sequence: TGCAGCGTTGAGGGTATGCCTAACTATGGCTACACCTTC.

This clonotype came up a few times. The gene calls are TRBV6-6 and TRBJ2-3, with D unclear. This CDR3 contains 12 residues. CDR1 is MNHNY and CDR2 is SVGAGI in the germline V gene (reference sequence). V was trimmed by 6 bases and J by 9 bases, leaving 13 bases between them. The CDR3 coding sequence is TGTGCCAGCAGCCTTAAACAGATCACGCAGTATTTT. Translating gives CASSLKQITQYF.

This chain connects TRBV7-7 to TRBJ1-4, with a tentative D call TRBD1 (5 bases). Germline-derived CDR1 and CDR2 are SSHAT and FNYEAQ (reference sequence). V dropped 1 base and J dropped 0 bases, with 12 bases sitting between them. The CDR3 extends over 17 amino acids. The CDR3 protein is CASSLDLGGTTNEKLFF. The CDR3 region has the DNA TGTGCCAGCAGCTTAGATCTGGGGGGAACAACTAATGAAAAACTGTTTTTT.

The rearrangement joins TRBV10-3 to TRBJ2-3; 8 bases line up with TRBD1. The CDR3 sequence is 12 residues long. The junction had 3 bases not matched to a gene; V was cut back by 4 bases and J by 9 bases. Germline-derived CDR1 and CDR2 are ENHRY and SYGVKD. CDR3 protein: CAISGYRGTQYF. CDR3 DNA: TGTGCCATCAGTGGTTACAGGGGGACGCAGTATTTT.

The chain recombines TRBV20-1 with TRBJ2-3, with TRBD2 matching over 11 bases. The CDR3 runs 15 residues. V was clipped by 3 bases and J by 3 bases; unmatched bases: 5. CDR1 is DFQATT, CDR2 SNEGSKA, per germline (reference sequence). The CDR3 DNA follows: TGCAGTGCTAGCGTTCGACTAGCGGGGACAGATACGCAGTATTTT. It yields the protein CSASVRLAGTDTQYF.

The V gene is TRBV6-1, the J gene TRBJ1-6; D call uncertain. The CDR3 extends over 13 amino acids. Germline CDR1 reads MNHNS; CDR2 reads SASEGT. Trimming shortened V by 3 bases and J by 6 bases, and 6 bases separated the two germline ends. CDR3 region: CASSEGGNSPLHF. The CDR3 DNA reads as TGTGCCAGCAGTGAGGGAGGTAATTCACCCCTCCACTTT.